A single sample is the source of the 26 T cell receptor beta chains below, sequenced in a study of cytomegalovirus exposure and HLA in healthy donors. The primer mix had 60 Vbeta and 13 Jbeta primers. Assay: immunoSEQ multiplex PCR; the TCRdb copy retains only in-frame clones and omits some. The table shows around 63,000 clones, with less than 80% occurring only once. The sample comprised PBMCs. Receptors originate from a man between 60 and 75 years old in good health and CMV-seropositive.

V and J are TRBV9 and TRBJ2-3; 7 bases agree with TRBD1. CDR3 length equals 14 residues. The J segment lost 6 bases and the V segment lost 0 bases, leaving 4 bases of the junction unmatched. CDR1 is SGDLS and CDR2 is YYNGEE in the germline V gene. In DNA form, the CDR3 reads TGTGCCAGCAGCGTAGAGACAGGGATGGATACGCAGTATTTT. It is translated as CASSVETGMDTQYF.

The chain is built from TRBV7-9 and TRBJ2-2; D possibly corresponds to TRBD2 (5 bases). Trimming took off 8 bases at V and 6 bases at J, with 13 bases between the two ends. Germline V gene lookup returns CDR1 SEHNR and CDR2 FQNEAQ (reference sequence). The CDR3 covers 13 residues. CDR3 in DNA: TGTGCCAGCGAATATGTGGGAGCCGGGGAGCTGTTTTTT. Residues: CASEYVGAGELFF.

The V and J genes are TRBV19 and TRBJ1-4; 7 nucleotides align to TRBD1. V trimming: 2 bases; J trimming: 7 bases; junction bases outside the gene matches: 4. Germline V gene lookup returns CDR1 LNHDA and CDR2 SQIVND (reference sequence). The CDR3 runs to 14 residues. CDR3 in amino acids: CASSISQGVEKLFF. CDR3 coding DNA: TGTGCCAGTAGTATAAGCCAGGGGGTTGAAAAACTGTTTTTT.

The genes are TRBV7-9 and TRBJ2-5, with 7 bases aligning to TRBD2. The junction had 11 bases not matched to a gene; V was cut back by 7 bases and J by 3 bases. In germline, CDR1 is SEHNR, CDR2 FQNEAQ (reference sequence). The CDR3 has 15 residues. This CDR3 is CASTSSGSREETQYF. The CDR3 coding sequence is TGTGCCAGCACCTCTAGCGGATCGCGTGAAGAGACCCAGTACTTC.

The chain combines TRBV27 with TRBJ1-6, with TRBD1 identical over 7 bases. V dropped 2 bases and J dropped 12; count of bases not matched to a gene: 4. Germline CDR1 is MNHEY and CDR2 is SMNVEV (reference sequence). The CDR3 contains 13 residues. The CDR3 bases are TGTGCCAGCAGTTTAGAGAACAGGGGACCCCTCCACTTT. As protein: CASSLENRGPLHF.

The chain recombines TRBV5-8 with TRBJ1-1; D may be TRBD1 (5 bases). Germline assignment: CDR1 SGHTS and CDR2 YDEGEE. Trimming cost V 4 bases and J 4 bases, with 14 bases left between them. There are 14 residues in the CDR3. CDR3 sequence: CASSIQGGGTEAFF. The CDR3 DNA follows: TGTGCCAGCAGCATCCAGGGAGGCGGCACTGAAGCTTTCTTT.

This CDR3 reads CASREQGSGEKLFF. The CDR3 coding sequence is TGTGCCAGCAGGGAACAGGGGTCGGGTGAAAAACTGTTTTTT. This rearrangement joins TRBV6-5 to TRBJ1-4; TRBD1 agrees at 7 bases. The CDR3 spans 14 residues. CDR1 is MNHEY and CDR2 is SVGAGI in the germline V gene. V dropped 6 bases and J dropped 7; count of bases not matched to a gene: 8.

The CDR3 DNA follows: TGTGCCAGTAGGTTCCAGGGTGGGGATCCGCCCCAGCATTTT. This encodes CASRFQGGDPPQHF. The gene calls are TRBV19 and TRBJ1-5, with D tentatively TRBD1 (5 bases). V was cut by 6 bases and J by 9 bases, with 18 bases left in between. CDR1 LNHDA and CDR2 SQIVND come from the germline V gene (reference sequence). The CDR3 is 14 residues long.

The rearrangement joins TRBV7-6 to TRBJ1-2; TRBD1 agrees at 7 bases. The germline gives CDR1 SGHVS, CDR2 FNYEAQ. J gave up 3 bases and V 2 bases, and 3 bases lay outside the gene matches. The CDR3 totals 14 residues. CDR3 sequence (DNA): TGTGCCAGCAGCTTATATGGGACAGACTATGGCTACACCTTC. Its protein product is CASSLYGTDYGYTF.

The rearrangement links TRBV7-2 to TRBJ2-3, with D possibly TRBD2 on 6 matching bases. The germline gives CDR1 SGHTA, CDR2 FQGNSA. The CDR3 has 14 residues. V shed 7 bases and J shed 3 bases, with 14 bases lying between them. CDR3 nucleotides: TGTGCCAGCAACAGCGGGTTGAGTACAGATACGCAGTATTTT. Protein sequence: CASNSGLSTDTQYF.

This rearrangement joins TRBV6-5 to TRBJ1-1; 9 bases are shared with TRBD1. CDR3 size: 13 residues. Germline CDR1 is MNHEY and CDR2 is SVGAGI. Trimming at V came to 5 bases and at J to 9 bases, leaving 7 bases not matched to a gene. The CDR3 coding sequence is TGTGCCAGCAGTCAACCCGGGACAGGGAAAGCTTTCTTT. Protein: CASSQPGTGKAFF.

The V and J genes are TRBV11-1 and TRBJ1-1; TRBD1 matches 8 bases. CDR1 SGHAT and CDR2 FQDESV come from the germline V gene (reference sequence). V shed 4 bases, J shed 5 bases, and the junction held 9 bases outside the gene matches. This CDR3 has 15 amino acids. DNA for the CDR3: TGTGCCAGCAGCTCCAGGACAGGGTGGGATACTGAAGCTTTCTTT. It codes for CASSSRTGWDTEAFF.

V and J are TRBV28 and TRBJ1-4, with D tentatively TRBD1 (6 bases). The CDR3 is made up of 16 amino acids. Germline CDR1 reads MDHEN; CDR2 reads SYDVKM. Trimming removed 3 bases at V and 5 bases at J, with 16 bases between. The CDR3: CASSFSGAGQNEKLFF. The DNA for the CDR3 is TGTGCCAGCAGTTTTTCAGGGGCAGGTCAAAATGAAAAACTGTTTTTT.

This clone was seen a single time. This rearrangement joins TRBV7-2 to TRBJ2-3, with 7 bases aligning to TRBD2. The germline CDR1 and CDR2 sequences are SGHTA and FQGNSA. The V and J ends lost 4 bases and 2 bases, in that order; junction bases with no gene match: 6. The CDR3 loop spans 15 amino acids. The CDR3, as DNA: TGTGCCAGCAGCTCCCCGACTAGCAACACAGATACGCAGTATTTT. Translating it yields CASSSPTSNTDTQYF. Combining the CDR3 with reference TRBV7-2 and TRBJ2-3 gives the whole variable domain GAGVSQSPSNKVTEKGKDVELRCDPISGHTALYWYRQSLGQGLEFLIYFQGNSAPDKSGLPSDRFSAERTGGSVSTLTIQRTQQEDSAVYLCASSSPTSNTDTQYFGPGTRLTVL.

This clone was counted a few times. This chain uses TRBV7-2 with TRBJ1-3; 8 bases are a match to TRBD1. After removal of 3 bases from V and 0 bases from J, the junction contained 7 bases not matched to a gene. Germline V gives CDR1 SGHTA, CDR2 FQGNSA. The CDR3 consists of 17 residues. The CDR3 protein is CASSFRDRRTSGNTIYF. CDR3 DNA: TGTGCCAGCAGCTTCCGGGACAGGAGAACCTCTGGAAACACCATATATTTT.

This clone was detected a few times. The chain combines TRBV5-6 with TRBJ2-6; 7 bases map to TRBD1. From germline, CDR1 is SGHDT and CDR2 YYEEEE. With V trimmed by 4 bases and J by 5 bases, 12 bases remained unmatched. The CDR3 extends over 17 amino acids. The CDR3 DNA reads TGTGCCAGCAGCAGTCGGGACAGAGCAGGCAGGGCCAACGTCCTGACTTTC. Amino acids: CASSSRDRAGRANVLTF.

In DNA, the CDR3 is TGCAGCGTTCTTAAACTCCGGGACAGGGACTACGAGCAGTACTTC. Its protein product is CSVLKLRDRDYEQYF. The chain combines TRBV29-1 with TRBJ2-7, with 9 bases lining up with TRBD1. Germline trimming cut 5 bases from V and 3 bases from J; bases unmatched to any gene: 11. CDR3 length: 15 residues. Germline CDR1 is SQVTM and CDR2 is ANQGSEA.

This clone was observed a few times. This chain uses TRBV10-2 with TRBJ2-5; 8 bases match TRBD2. The closer fit of TRBJ2-7 to the DNA end suggests the J call may be wrong. The CDR3 is 16 residues long. Germline values: CDR1 WSHSY, CDR2 SAAADI. The DNA for the CDR3 is TGCGCCAGCAGTGAGAAATACAGCGGGAGTGGCTACGAGCAGTACTTC. Translated, it gives CASSEKYSGSGYEQYF.

This chain joins TRBV7-8 and TRBJ2-7; D remains unclear. Germline V gene data show CDR1 as SGHVS and CDR2 as FQNEAQ. With 1 base removed from V and 6 bases from J, the gap between germline ends came to 7 bases. This CDR3 contains 12 residues. The DNA for the CDR3 is TGTGCCAGCAGCTTAGAAAGCCTCGAGCAGTACTTC. The encoded protein is CASSLESLEQYF.

V and J are TRBV7-6 and TRBJ2-1; 9 nucleotides line up with TRBD2. Per germline, CDR1 SGHVS and CDR2 FNYEAQ. The CDR3 spans 16 residues. With 5 bases clipped from V and 7 bases from J, the junction kept 12 bases outside the gene matches. The CDR3 nucleotides are TGTGCCAGCAGCGGATTTGGGACTAGCAGGACAAATGAGCAGTTCTTC. This encodes CASSGFGTSRTNEQFF.

For the CDR3, the DNA is TGCGCCAGCAGCTTGGAACGCGGGTACAATGAGCAGTTCTTC. Translating gives CASSLERGYNEQFF. This chain connects TRBV5-1 to TRBJ2-1; possibly TRBD2 for D (5 bases). This CDR3 is built from 14 residues. Germline V gene lookup returns CDR1 SGHRS and CDR2 YFSETQ. V dropped 0 bases and J dropped 4 bases, with 8 bases sitting between them.

The chain joins TRBV11-3 to TRBJ2-5; D may be TRBD2 (5 bases). Deletions cut 2 bases from V and 4 bases from J, with 8 bases between. The CDR3 is made up of 13 amino acids. Germline V gene sequence: CDR1 SGHNT, CDR2 YENEEA. CDR3 protein: CASSLWRTETQYF. Written as DNA, the CDR3 is TGTGCCAGCAGCTTATGGAGGACAGAGACCCAGTACTTC.

This chain links TRBV5-1 with TRBJ1-1; D gene uncertain. The CDR3 has 15 amino acids. Germline loops: CDR1 SGHRS, CDR2 YFSETQ. Trimming removed 4 bases at V and 1 base at J, with 14 bases between. CDR3 protein: CASSHGGDPNTEAFF. DNA of the CDR3: TGCGCCAGCAGCCACGGAGGAGACCCGAACACTGAAGCTTTCTTT.

The gene calls are TRBV27 and TRBJ2-7; 7 positions match TRBD1. The germline gives CDR1 MNHEY, CDR2 SMNVEV (reference sequence). V was clipped by 6 bases and J by 3 bases; unmatched bases: 8. The CDR3 loop spans 14 amino acids. The CDR3 protein is CASSLTGAYYEQYF. The CDR3 nucleotides are TGTGCCAGCAGCTTAACAGGGGCCTACTACGAGCAGTACTTC.

The chain recombines TRBV4-1 with TRBJ1-4; D is ambiguous. CDR1 and CDR2 from the germline V gene are MGHRA and YSYEKL. The CDR3 covers 14 residues. V was pared by 2 bases and J by 6 bases, with 10 bases between. This CDR3 reads CASSQPGLDEKLFF. The CDR3 bases are TGCGCCAGCAGCCAACCAGGCCTGGATGAAAAACTGTTTTTT.

The V and J genes are TRBV11-2 and TRBJ1-2; 7 bases are a match to TRBD1. J was trimmed by 7 bases and V by 5 bases; bases with no gene match: 10. Germline CDR1 and CDR2: SGHAT and FQNNGV. The CDR3 totals 14 residues. This CDR3 reads CASSLGWQGVGYTF. Written as DNA, the CDR3 is TGTGCCAGCAGCCTCGGGTGGCAGGGGGTTGGCTACACCTTC.